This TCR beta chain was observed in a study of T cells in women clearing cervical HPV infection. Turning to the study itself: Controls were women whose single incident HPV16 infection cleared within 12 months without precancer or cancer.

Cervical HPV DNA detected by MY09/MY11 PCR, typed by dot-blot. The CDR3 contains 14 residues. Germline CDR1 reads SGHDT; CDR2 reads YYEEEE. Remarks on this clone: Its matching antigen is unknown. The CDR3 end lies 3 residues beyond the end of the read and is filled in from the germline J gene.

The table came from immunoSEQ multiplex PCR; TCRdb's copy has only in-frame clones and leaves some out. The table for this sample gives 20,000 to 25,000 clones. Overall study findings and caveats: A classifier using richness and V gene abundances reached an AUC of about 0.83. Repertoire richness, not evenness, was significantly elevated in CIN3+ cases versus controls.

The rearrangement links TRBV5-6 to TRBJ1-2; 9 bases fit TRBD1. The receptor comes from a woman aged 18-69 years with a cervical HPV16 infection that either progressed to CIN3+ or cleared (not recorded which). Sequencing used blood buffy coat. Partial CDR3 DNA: TGTGCCAGCAGCTTGTTAGGACAGGGGAGCGGC. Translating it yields CASSLLGQGSG. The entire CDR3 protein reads CASSLLGQGSGYTF.